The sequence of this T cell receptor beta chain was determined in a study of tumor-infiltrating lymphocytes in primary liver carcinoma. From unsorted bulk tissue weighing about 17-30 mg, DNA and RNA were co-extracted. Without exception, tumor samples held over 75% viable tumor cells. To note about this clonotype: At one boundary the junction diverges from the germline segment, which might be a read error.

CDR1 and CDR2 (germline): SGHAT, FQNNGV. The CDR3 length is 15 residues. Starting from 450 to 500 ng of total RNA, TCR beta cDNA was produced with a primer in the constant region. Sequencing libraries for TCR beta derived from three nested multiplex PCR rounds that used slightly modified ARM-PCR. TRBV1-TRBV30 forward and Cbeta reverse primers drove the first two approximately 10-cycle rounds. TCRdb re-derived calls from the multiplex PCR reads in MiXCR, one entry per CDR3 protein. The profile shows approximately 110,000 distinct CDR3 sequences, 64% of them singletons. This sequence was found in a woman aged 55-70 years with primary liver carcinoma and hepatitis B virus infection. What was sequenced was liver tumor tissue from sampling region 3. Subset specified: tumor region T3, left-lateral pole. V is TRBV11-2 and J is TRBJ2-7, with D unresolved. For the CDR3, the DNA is TGTGCCAGCAGCTTAGTCCCGAGAAGGGCCTACGAACAGTACTTC. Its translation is CASSLVPRRAYEQYF. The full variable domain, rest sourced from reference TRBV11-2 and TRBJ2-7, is EAGVAQSPRYKIIEKRQSVAFWCNPISGHATLYWYQQILGQGPKLLIQFQNNGVVDDSQLPKDRFSAERLKGVDSTLKIQPAKLEDSAVYLCASSLVPRRAYEQYFGPGTRLTVT.